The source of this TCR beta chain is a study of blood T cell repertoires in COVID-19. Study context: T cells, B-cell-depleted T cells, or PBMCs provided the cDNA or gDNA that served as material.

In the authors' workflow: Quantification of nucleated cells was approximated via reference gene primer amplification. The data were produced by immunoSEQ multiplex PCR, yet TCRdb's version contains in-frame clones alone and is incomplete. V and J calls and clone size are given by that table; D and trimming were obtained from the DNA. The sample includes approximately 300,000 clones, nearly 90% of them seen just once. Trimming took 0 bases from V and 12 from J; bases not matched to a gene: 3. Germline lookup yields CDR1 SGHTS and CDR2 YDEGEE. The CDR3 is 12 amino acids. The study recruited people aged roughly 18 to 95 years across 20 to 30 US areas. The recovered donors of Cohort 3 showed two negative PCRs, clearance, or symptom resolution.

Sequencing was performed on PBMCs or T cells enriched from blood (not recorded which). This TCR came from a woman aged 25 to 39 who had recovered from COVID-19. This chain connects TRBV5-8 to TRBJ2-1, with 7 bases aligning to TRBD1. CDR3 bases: TGTGCCAGCAGCTTGGCGGACAGGCGGCAGTTCTTC. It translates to CASSLADRRQFF.